The present TCR beta chain was sequenced within a study of T cells after somatic rescue of genetic block. The assay was immunoSEQ multiplex PCR, and TCRdb's table has in-frame clones only and misses some. This table holds 7,500 to 8,500 clones, roughly 76% found once. The origin of this receptor is a boy aged 5-17 years. Sequenced: peripheral blood mononuclear cells (PBMCs).

As DNA, the CDR3 is TGTGCCAGCAGGGATAGAGGCAATCAGCCCCAGCATTTT. Protein: CASRDRGNQPQHF. J is TRBJ1-5 and V is TRBV6-5; D is unclear. Germline V lookup: CDR1 MNHEY, CDR2 SVGAGI. The CDR3 loop spans 13 amino acids. V was clipped by 6 bases and J by 2 bases, with 8 bases between them.